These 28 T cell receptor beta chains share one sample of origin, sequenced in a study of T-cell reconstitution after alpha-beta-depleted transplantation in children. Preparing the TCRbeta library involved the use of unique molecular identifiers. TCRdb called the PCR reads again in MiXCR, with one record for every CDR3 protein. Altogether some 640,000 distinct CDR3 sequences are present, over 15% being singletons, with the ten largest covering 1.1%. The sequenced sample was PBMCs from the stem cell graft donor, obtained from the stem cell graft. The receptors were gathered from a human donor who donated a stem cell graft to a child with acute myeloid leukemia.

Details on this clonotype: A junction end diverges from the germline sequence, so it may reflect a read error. Written as DNA, the CDR3 is TGTGCCAGCTCACCAGACCGGGACCCCGGTGTCTTC. Amino acids: CASSPDRDPGVF. The chain uses TRBV18 and TRBJ2-1; D possibly uses TRBD1 or TRBD2 (5 bases each). Germline CDR1 is KGHSH and CDR2 is LQKENI. The CDR3 loop spans 12 amino acids.

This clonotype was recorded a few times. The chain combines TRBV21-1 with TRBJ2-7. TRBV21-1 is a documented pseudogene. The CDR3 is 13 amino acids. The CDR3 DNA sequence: TGTGCCAGCAGCAGACCTCGAAACTACGAGCAGTACGTC. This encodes CASSRPRNYEQYV.

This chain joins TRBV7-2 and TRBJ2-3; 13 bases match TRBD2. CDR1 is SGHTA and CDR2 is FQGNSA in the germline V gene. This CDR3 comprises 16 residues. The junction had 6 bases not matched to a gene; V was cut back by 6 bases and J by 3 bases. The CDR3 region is CASSSPTSGGTDTQYF. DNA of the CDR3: TGTGCCAGCAGTTCCCCGACTAGCGGGGGGACAGATACGCAGTATTTT.

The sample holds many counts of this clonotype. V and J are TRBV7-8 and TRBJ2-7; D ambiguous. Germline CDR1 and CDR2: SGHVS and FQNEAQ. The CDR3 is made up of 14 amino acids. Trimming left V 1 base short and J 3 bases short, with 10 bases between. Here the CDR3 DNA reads TGTGCCAGCAGCTTAGGCAGCAGGCACTACGAGCAGTACGTC. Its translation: CASSLGSRHYEQYV.

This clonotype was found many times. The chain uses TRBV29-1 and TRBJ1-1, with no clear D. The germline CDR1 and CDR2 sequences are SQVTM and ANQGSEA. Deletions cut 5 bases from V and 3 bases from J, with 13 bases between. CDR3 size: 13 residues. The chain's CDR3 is CSVRLGGDTEAFF. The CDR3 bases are TGCAGCGTTCGTCTTGGCGGGGACACTGAAGCTTTCTTT.

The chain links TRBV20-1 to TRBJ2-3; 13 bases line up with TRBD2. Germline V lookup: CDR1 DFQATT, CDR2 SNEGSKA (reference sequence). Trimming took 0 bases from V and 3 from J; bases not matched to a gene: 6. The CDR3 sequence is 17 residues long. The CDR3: CSARDFGTSGVTDTQYF. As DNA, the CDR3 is TGCAGTGCTAGAGATTTCGGGACTAGCGGGGTGACAGATACGCAGTATTTT.

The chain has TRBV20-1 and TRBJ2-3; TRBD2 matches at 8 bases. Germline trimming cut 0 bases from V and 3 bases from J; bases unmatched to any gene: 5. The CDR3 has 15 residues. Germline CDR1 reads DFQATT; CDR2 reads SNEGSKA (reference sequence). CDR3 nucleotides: TGCAGTGCTAGAGATGTAGCGGGGAGGACAGATACGCAGTATTTT. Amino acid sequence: CSARDVAGRTDTQYF.

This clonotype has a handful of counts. The CDR3, as DNA: TGTGCCAGCAGGAAGGGACCGATAGCCTACGAGCAGTACTTC. It translates to CASRKGPIAYEQYF. The chain recombines TRBV6-1 with TRBJ2-7; D is tentatively TRBD1 or TRBD2 (5 bases each). Germline assignment: CDR1 MNHNS and CDR2 SASEGT. This CDR3 is built from 14 residues. Trimming left V 6 bases short and J 2 bases short, with 14 bases between.

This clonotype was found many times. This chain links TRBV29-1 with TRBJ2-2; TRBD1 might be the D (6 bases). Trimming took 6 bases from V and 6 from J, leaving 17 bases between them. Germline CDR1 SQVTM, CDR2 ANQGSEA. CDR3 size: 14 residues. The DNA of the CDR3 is TGCAGCGTGCGTAGACAGGAGAGGGCCGGGGAGCTGTTTTTT. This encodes CSVRRQERAGELFF.

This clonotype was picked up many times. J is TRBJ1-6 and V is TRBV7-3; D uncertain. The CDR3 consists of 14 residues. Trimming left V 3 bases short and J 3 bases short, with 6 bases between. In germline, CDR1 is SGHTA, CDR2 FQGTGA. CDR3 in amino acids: CASSLASYNSPLHF. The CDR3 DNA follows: TGTGCCAGCAGCTTGGCCAGCTATAATTCACCCCTCCACTTT.

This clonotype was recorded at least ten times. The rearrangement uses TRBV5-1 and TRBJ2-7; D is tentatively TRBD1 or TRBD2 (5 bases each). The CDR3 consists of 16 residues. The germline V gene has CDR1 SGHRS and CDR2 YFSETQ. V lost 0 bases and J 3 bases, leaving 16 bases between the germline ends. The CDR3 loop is CASSLEDWGNHYEQYF. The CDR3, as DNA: TGCGCCAGCAGCTTGGAGGACTGGGGGAACCACTACGAGCAGTACTTC. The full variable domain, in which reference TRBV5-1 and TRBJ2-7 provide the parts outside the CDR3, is KAGVTQTPRYLIKTRGQQVTLSCSPISGHRSVSWYQQTPGQGLQFLFEYFSETQRNKGNFPGRFSGRQFSNSRSEMNVSTLELGDSALYLCASSLEDWGNHYEQYFGPGTRLTVT.

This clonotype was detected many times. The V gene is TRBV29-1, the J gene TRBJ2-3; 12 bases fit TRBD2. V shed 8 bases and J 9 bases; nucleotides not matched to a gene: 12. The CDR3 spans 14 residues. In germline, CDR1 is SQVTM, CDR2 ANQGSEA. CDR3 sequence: CSYLPPSGGATQYF. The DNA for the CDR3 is TGCAGCTACCTCCCGCCTAGCGGGGGGGCAACGCAGTATTTT.

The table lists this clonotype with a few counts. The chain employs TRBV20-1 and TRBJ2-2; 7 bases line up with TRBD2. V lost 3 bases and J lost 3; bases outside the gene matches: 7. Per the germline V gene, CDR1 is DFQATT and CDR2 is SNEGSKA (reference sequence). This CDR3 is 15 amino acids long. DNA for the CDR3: TGCAGTGCTAGGCCCGGGGAGGGTGACACCGGGGAGCTGTTTTTT. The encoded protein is CSARPGEGDTGELFF.

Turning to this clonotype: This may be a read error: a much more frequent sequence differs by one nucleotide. CDR3 nucleotide sequence: TGCAGTGCCAGCCCGGGACAGCCAGATCAGCCCCGGCATTTT. Protein product: CSASPGQPDQPRHF. This rearrangement joins TRBV20-1 to TRBJ1-5, with 7 nucleotides matching TRBD1. The germline CDR1 and CDR2 sequences are DFQATT and SNEGSKA (reference sequence). This CDR3 contains 14 residues.

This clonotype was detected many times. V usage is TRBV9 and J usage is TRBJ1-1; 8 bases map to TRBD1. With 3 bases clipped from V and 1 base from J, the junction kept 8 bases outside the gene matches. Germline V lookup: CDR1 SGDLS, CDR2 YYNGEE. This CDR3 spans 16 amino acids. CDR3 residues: CASSATTGVGNTEAFF. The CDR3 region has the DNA TGTGCCAGCAGCGCTACGACAGGGGTTGGGAACACTGAAGCTTTCTTT.

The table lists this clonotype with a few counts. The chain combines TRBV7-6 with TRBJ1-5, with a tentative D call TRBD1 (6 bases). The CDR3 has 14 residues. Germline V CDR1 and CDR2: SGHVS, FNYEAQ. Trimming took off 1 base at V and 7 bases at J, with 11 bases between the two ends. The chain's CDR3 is CASSLGSGAQPQHF. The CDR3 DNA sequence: TGTGCCAGCAGCTTAGGTTCGGGGGCCCAGCCCCAGCATTTT.

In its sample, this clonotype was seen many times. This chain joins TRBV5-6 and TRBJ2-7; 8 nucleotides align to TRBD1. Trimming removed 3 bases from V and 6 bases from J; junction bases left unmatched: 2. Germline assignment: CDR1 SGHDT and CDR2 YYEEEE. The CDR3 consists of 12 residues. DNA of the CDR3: TGTGCCAGCAGCTACGACAGGGGCGAGCAGTACGTC. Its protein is CASSYDRGEQYV.

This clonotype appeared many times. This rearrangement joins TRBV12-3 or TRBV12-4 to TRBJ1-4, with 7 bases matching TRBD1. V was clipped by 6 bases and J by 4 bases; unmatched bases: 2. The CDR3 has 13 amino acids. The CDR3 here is CASRTGHNEKLFF. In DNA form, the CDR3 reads TGTGCCAGCAGGACAGGGCATAATGAAAAACTGTTTTTT.

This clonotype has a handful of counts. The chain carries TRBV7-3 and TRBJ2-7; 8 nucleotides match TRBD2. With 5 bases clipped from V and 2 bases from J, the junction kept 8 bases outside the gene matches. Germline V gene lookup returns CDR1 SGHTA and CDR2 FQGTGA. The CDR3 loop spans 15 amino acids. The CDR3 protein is CASSRGGDSTYEQYF. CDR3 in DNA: TGTGCCAGCAGCCGGGGGGGGGACTCAACCTACGAGCAGTACTTC.

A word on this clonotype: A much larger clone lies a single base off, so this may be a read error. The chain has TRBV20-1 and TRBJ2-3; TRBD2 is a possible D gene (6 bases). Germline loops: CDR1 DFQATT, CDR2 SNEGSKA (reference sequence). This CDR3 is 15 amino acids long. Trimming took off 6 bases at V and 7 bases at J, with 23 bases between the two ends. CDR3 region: CSALVEGRGANTQYF. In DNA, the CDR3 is TGCAGTGCCCTGGTGGAGGGGCGAGGGGCAAATACGCAGTATTTT.

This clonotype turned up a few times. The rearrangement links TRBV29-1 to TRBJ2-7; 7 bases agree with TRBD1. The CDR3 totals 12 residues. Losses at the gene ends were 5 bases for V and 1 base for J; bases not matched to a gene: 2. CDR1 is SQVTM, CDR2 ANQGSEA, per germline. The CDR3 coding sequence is TGCAGCGTTCTGGGACAGTCCTACGAGCAGTACTTC. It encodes CSVLGQSYEQYF.

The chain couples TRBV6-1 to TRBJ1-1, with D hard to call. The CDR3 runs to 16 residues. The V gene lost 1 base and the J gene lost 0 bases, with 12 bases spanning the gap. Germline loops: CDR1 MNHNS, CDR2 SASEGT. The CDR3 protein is CASSEGRFTLNTEAFF. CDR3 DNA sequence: TGTGCCAGCAGTGAAGGTCGGTTCACATTGAACACTGAAGCTTTCTTT.

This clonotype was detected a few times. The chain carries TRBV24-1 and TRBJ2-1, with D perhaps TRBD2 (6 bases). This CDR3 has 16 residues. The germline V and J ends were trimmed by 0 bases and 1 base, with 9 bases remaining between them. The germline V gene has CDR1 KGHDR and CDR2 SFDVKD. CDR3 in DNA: TGTGCCACCAGTGATTTGGGGGGGAGGTCCTACAATGAGCAGTTCTTC. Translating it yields CATSDLGGRSYNEQFF.

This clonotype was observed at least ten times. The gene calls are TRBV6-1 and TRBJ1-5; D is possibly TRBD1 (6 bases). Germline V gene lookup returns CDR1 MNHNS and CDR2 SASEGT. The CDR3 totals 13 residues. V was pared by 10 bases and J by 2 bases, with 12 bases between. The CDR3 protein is CATMGGRNQPQHF. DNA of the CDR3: TGTGCCACTATGGGGGGCCGCAATCAGCCCCAGCATTTT.

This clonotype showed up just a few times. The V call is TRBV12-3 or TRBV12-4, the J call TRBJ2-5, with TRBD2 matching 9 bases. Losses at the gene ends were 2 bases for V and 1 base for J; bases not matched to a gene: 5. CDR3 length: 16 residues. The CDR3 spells CASSLSSSGVQETQYF. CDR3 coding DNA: TGTGCCAGCAGTTTATCGTCTAGCGGGGTCCAAGAGACCCAGTACTTC.

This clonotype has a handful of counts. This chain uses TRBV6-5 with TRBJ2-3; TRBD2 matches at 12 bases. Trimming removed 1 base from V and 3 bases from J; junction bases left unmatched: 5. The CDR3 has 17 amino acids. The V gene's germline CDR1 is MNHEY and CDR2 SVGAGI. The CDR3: CASSYFPTSGGTDTQYF. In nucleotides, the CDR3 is TGTGCCAGCAGTTACTTTCCGACTAGCGGGGGAACAGATACGCAGTATTTT.

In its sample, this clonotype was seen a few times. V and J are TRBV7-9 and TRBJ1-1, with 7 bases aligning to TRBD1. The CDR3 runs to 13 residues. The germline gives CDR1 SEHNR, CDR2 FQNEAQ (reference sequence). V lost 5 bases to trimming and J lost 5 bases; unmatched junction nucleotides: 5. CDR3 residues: CASSKTGSTEAFF. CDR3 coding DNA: TGTGCCAGCAGCAAGACAGGGTCAACTGAAGCTTTCTTT.

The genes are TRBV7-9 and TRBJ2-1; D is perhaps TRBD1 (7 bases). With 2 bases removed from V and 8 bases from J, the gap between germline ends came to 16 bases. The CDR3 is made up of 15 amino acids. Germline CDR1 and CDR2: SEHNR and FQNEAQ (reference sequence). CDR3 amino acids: CASSLLSQGGDEQFF. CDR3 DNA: TGTGCCAGCAGCTTATTGTCGCAGGGGGGCGATGAGCAGTTCTTC.